The 6 T cell receptor beta chains presented below share a single source sample, sequenced in a study of blood T cell repertoires in COVID-19. Assay used: immunoSEQ multiplex PCR; TCRdb lists only in-frame clones, some missing. The sample yields around 83,000 clones, more than 85% seen once. The specimen sequenced was peripheral blood. These receptors all stem from a man in his sixties or seventies with active or convalescent COVID-19.

The rearrangement links TRBV4-1 to TRBJ2-3, with 7 bases identical to TRBD2. The V gene's germline CDR1 is MGHRA and CDR2 YSYEKL. The CDR3 extends over 17 amino acids. With V trimmed by 0 bases and J by 3 bases, 9 bases remained unmatched. For the CDR3, the DNA is TGCGCCAGCAGCCAAGATCGAGAGGGAGGGCGGACAGATACGCAGTATTTT. Translated, it gives CASSQDREGGRTDTQYF.

The chain recombines TRBV3-1 (or the pseudogene TRBV3-2) with TRBJ1-2, with D uncertain. V dropped 4 bases and J dropped 7 bases, with 13 bases sitting between them. Germline V gives CDR1 LGHDT, CDR2 YNNKEL (reference sequence). This CDR3 comprises 13 residues. CDR3 bases: TGTGCCAGCAGCCCGGGTAACGTAATTGGCTACACCTTC. Its translation is CASSPGNVIGYTF.

The chain carries TRBV1 and TRBJ1-5. TRBV1 is tagged as a pseudogene. The CDR3 contains 10 residues. The CDR3 sequence: CTSLGGRQHF. DNA of the CDR3: TGCACCAGCCTGGGGGGACGCCAGCATTTT.

The chain has TRBV19 and TRBJ1-3, with 8 bases fitting TRBD1. The V and J ends lost 6 bases and 4 bases, in that order; junction bases with no gene match: 5. CDR3 length: 14 amino acids. CDR1 and CDR2 (germline): LNHDA, SQIVND (reference sequence). For the CDR3, the DNA is TGTGCCAGTAGCCGGACAGGGTCCGGAAACACCATATATTTT. Protein sequence: CASSRTGSGNTIYF.

The genes are TRBV9 and TRBJ2-7; 10 bases match TRBD2. Germline loops: CDR1 SGDLS, CDR2 YYNGEE. With V trimmed by 0 bases and J by 3 bases, 6 bases remained unmatched. This CDR3 region has 16 residues. Written as DNA, the CDR3 is TGTGCCAGCAGCGTAGGGCGGTCTAGCGGGAGCTACGAGCAGTACTTC. Translation: CASSVGRSSGSYEQYF.

The chain links TRBV19 to TRBJ2-1; 8 nucleotides agree with TRBD1. Trimming cost V 7 bases and J 1 base; bases outside gene matches: 9. The germline V gene has CDR1 LNHDA and CDR2 SQIVND (reference sequence). The CDR3 covers 16 residues. For the CDR3, the DNA is TGTGCCAGTAATCCCGGGCAGGGGGCTTCCTACAATGAGCAGTTCTTC. Protein: CASNPGQGASYNEQFF.